The sequence of this T cell receptor beta chain was determined in a study of shared clonotypes between healthy human individuals. The CDR3 has 12 residues. V dropped 1 base and J dropped 4 bases, with 4 bases sitting between them. CDR1 and CDR2 (germline): SGHTA, FQGNSA. Comment on this clone: This may arise from a read error, as a much more abundant clone is one base away.

Measured with immunoSEQ multiplex PCR; TCRdb has only the in-frame clones, and not every one. The sample gives fewer than 650,000 clones, over 60% of which show up once; about an eighth is in the top ten. J is TRBJ2-5 and V is TRBV7-2; D unclear. The receptor was derived from a middle-aged woman in good health. Some clones in this sample may be carry-over from other donors' samples. The sample taken for sequencing was PBMCs. CDR3 DNA: TGTGCCAGCAGCTTAGTAGGAGAGACCCAGTACTTC. Its translation: CASSLVGETQYF.